Listed below are T cell receptor beta chains from one sample, sequenced in a study of radiation and T cells in renal cell carcinoma. Method: immunoSEQ multiplex PCR; TCRdb's copy keeps in-frame clones and lacks some. The data contain about 130,000 clones, 85% to 90% of them singletons. The material was blood, obtained from a patient whose treatment included radiotherapy and nephrectomy. These receptors were collected from a woman aged 70-85 years with renal cell carcinoma. Each CDR3 is given with its conserved first and last residue. The order of the fields is D gene, clone size, V gene, J gene, CDR3 DNA, CDR3 protein. The D gene is left open where the match is weak. The size entry is marked missing in some rows and otherwise reads once, few, many or a size class.

D gene: -; clone size: -; V gene: TRBV7-9; J gene: TRBJ2-5; CDR3 DNA: TGTGCCAGCAGCTCCGCGAGAGGGATAGCTGAGACCCAGTACTTC; CDR3 protein: CASSSARGIAETQYF
D gene: -; clone size: -; V gene: TRBV6-1; J gene: TRBJ1-5; CDR3 DNA: TGTGCCAGCAGTGAATCGGGGGGCGGTCAGCCCCAGCATTTT; CDR3 protein: CASSESGGGQPQHF
D gene: TRBD2; clone size: once; V gene: TRBV4-3; J gene: TRBJ2-4; CDR3 DNA: TGCGCCAGCAGCGCGGGAGGAGGTCCCAAAAACATTCAGTACTTC; CDR3 protein: CASSAGGGPKNIQYF
D gene: -; clone size: -; V gene: TRBV28; J gene: TRBJ1-1; CDR3 DNA: TGTGCCAGCAGTTTCCCTTCGGGGGAAGCTTTCTTT; CDR3 protein: CASSFPSGEAFF
D gene: -; clone size: -; V gene: TRBV30; J gene: TRBJ2-5; CDR3 DNA: TGTGCCTGGAAGCCGGGAGAGACCCAGTACTTC; CDR3 protein: CAWKPGETQYF
D gene: -; clone size: once; V gene: TRBV5-1; J gene: TRBJ2-5; CDR3 DNA: TGCGCCAGCAGCTGGCCCGCAAGGAAACTCGGGGTTCAAGAGACCCAGTACTTC; CDR3 protein: CASSWPARKLGVQETQYF
D gene: -; clone size: -; V gene: TRBV5-5; J gene: TRBJ2-3; CDR3 DNA: TGTGCCAGCAGCCTCGTTGGGACCCAAACCAACACAGATACGCAGTATTTT; CDR3 protein: CASSLVGTQTNTDTQYF
D gene: -; clone size: -; V gene: TRBV19; J gene: TRBJ2-7; CDR3 DNA: TGTGCCAGTAGCCATGGACTGGGATACGAGCAGTACTTC; CDR3 protein: CASSHGLGYEQYF
D gene: -; clone size: -; V gene: TRBV15; J gene: TRBJ2-6; CDR3 DNA: TGTGCCACCAGCCTGAGGGGGACTGGGGCCAACGTCCTGACTTTC; CDR3 protein: CATSLRGTGANVLTF
D gene: TRBD1; clone size: -; V gene: TRBV2; J gene: TRBJ2-3; CDR3 DNA: TGTGCCAGCAGTGCCCCCCACAGGGGATTCGCAGATACGCAGTATTTT; CDR3 protein: CASSAPHRGFADTQYF
D gene: TRBD1; clone size: -; V gene: TRBV28; J gene: TRBJ1-2; CDR3 DNA: TGTGCCAGCACCCACGGGGACAGGGGCTATGGCTACACCTTC; CDR3 protein: CASTHGDRGYGYTF
D gene: -; clone size: -; V gene: TRBV6-5; J gene: TRBJ2-2; CDR3 DNA: TGTGCCAGCAGTAGGGGAACCGGGGAGCTGTTTTTT; CDR3 protein: CASSRGTGELFF
D gene: TRBD2; clone size: -; V gene: TRBV6-1; J gene: TRBJ2-5; CDR3 DNA: TGTGCCAGCAGTGCGACTAGCGCCTACGGGGGTGAGACCCAGTACTTC; CDR3 protein: CASSATSAYGGETQYF
D gene: -; clone size: -; V gene: TRBV7-2; J gene: TRBJ2-5; CDR3 DNA: TGTGCCAGCAGCTTAGATGGGTCCCAGACCCAGTACTTC; CDR3 protein: CASSLDGSQTQYF
D gene: -; clone size: once; V gene: TRBV5-1; J gene: TRBJ2-3; CDR3 DNA: TGCGCCAGCAGCATCTTTCCGGGCCAACGGCAGTATTTT; CDR3 protein: CASSIFPGQRQYF
D gene: -; clone size: -; V gene: TRBV30; J gene: TRBJ2-5; CDR3 DNA: TGTGCCTGGGGGGACATCATCCAGACCCAGTACTTC; CDR3 protein: CAWGDIIQTQYF
D gene: -; clone size: -; V gene: TRBV5-8; J gene: TRBJ2-7; CDR3 DNA: TGTGCCAGCAGCTTAGGAGGCAGTAGCCTATACGAGCAGTACTTC; CDR3 protein: CASSLGGSSLYEQYF
D gene: -; clone size: -; V gene: TRBV9; J gene: TRBJ1-4; CDR3 DNA: TGTGCCAGCAGCTCTCGGACCGGGGCTAATGAAAAACTGTTTTTT; CDR3 protein: CASSSRTGANEKLFF
D gene: -; clone size: -; V gene: TRBV30; J gene: TRBJ2-3; CDR3 DNA: TGTGCCTGGAGCAAATTCGGGGATACGCAGTATTTT; CDR3 protein: CAWSKFGDTQYF
D gene: -; clone size: -; V gene: TRBV19; J gene: TRBJ2-1; CDR3 DNA: TGTGCCAGTAGTATTATCCAGGGAGGCTACAATGAGCAGTTCTTC; CDR3 protein: CASSIIQGGYNEQFF
D gene: -; clone size: many; V gene: TRBV7-2; J gene: TRBJ2-7; CDR3 DNA: TGTGCCAGCAGCTTCGGGACCTACGAGCAGTACTTC; CDR3 protein: CASSFGTYEQYF
D gene: TRBD2; clone size: -; V gene: TRBV4-2; J gene: TRBJ2-1; CDR3 DNA: TGTGCCAGCAGCCAGGCAAGCGGGGGGAGCTCCTACAATGAGCAGTTCTTC; CDR3 protein: CASSQASGGSSYNEQFF
D gene: -; clone size: -; V gene: TRBV7-2; J gene: TRBJ1-1; CDR3 DNA: TGTGCCAGCAGCATGGACATCGTGAGGGAAGCTTTCTTT; CDR3 protein: CASSMDIVREAFF
D gene: -; clone size: -; V gene: TRBV7-9; J gene: TRBJ1-1; CDR3 DNA: TGTGCCAGCAGCCCGACATCCGTGAACACTGAAGCTTTCTTT; CDR3 protein: CASSPTSVNTEAFF
D gene: -; clone size: -; V gene: TRBV7-9; J gene: TRBJ1-6; CDR3 DNA: TGTGCCAGCAGCAACCCCGGGAGGAGTAATTCACCCCTCCACTTT; CDR3 protein: CASSNPGRSNSPLHF
D gene: TRBD1; clone size: -; V gene: TRBV5-8; J gene: TRBJ2-1; CDR3 DNA: TGTGCCAGCAGCTTGGGGACAGGGAGCTCCTACAATGAGCAGTTCTTC; CDR3 protein: CASSLGTGSSYNEQFF
D gene: -; clone size: -; V gene: TRBV30; J gene: TRBJ1-5; CDR3 DNA: TGTGCCTGGAGTGGGGTCAGGGGAAATCAGCCCCAGCATTTT; CDR3 protein: CAWSGVRGNQPQHF
D gene: TRBD2; clone size: -; V gene: TRBV5-4; J gene: TRBJ2-1; CDR3 DNA: TGTGCCAGCAGCCAACCGACTAGCGGCATCTACAATGAGCAGTTCTTC; CDR3 protein: CASSQPTSGIYNEQFF
D gene: TRBD2; clone size: -; V gene: TRBV7-9; J gene: TRBJ2-7; CDR3 DNA: TGTGCCAGCAGCTTCGGACTAGCGGGCAGCTCCTACGAGCAGTACTTC; CDR3 protein: CASSFGLAGSSYEQYF
D gene: TRBD1; clone size: -; V gene: TRBV19; J gene: TRBJ1-4; CDR3 DNA: TGTGCCAGTAGTATAGGCCAGGGGGCGCATGAAAAACTGTTTTTT; CDR3 protein: CASSIGQGAHEKLFF
D gene: -; clone size: -; V gene: TRBV11-2; J gene: TRBJ2-7; CDR3 DNA: TGTGCCAGCAGCCGAAGTACAGACTTCTCCTACGAGCAGTACTTC; CDR3 protein: CASSRSTDFSYEQYF
D gene: -; clone size: -; V gene: TRBV19; J gene: TRBJ1-4; CDR3 DNA: TGTGCCAGTAGTATGTCAGGAGAAAAACTGTTTTTT; CDR3 protein: CASSMSGEKLFF
D gene: TRBD1; clone size: once; V gene: TRBV6-1; J gene: TRBJ1-1; CDR3 DNA: TGTGCCAGCAGTGAAGGGATGGGACAGGGGGTCACTGAAGCTTTCTTT; CDR3 protein: CASSEGMGQGVTEAFF
D gene: -; clone size: -; V gene: TRBV30; J gene: TRBJ1-5; CDR3 DNA: TGTGCCTGGAGTGGTGGGAGGTTGGGCAATCAGCCCCAGCATTTT; CDR3 protein: CAWSGGRLGNQPQHF
D gene: TRBD1; clone size: once; V gene: TRBV4-2; J gene: TRBJ1-1; CDR3 DNA: TGTGCCAGCAGCAAGACAGGGAGGAACACTGAAGCTTTCTTT; CDR3 protein: CASSKTGRNTEAFF
D gene: TRBD1; clone size: -; V gene: TRBV19; J gene: TRBJ2-7; CDR3 DNA: TGTGCCAGTAGTATAGGAGGACAGGCCCTCTACGAGCAGTACTTC; CDR3 protein: CASSIGGQALYEQYF
D gene: TRBD2; clone size: -; V gene: TRBV7-7; J gene: TRBJ2-1; CDR3 DNA: TGTGCTAGCAGCTTAGCGCTTAAGGGACTAACCAACAATGAGCAGTTCTTC; CDR3 protein: CASSLALKGLTNNEQFF
D gene: -; clone size: -; V gene: TRBV7-2; J gene: TRBJ2-7; CDR3 DNA: TGTGCCAGCAGCTTAGGCCCAGCGGAAAGCTCCTACGAGCAGTACTTC; CDR3 protein: CASSLGPAESSYEQYF
D gene: -; clone size: -; V gene: TRBV29-1; J gene: TRBJ1-2; CDR3 DNA: TGCAGCGTTGGGCGGGACAACAAAGGCTGGGGCTACACCTTC; CDR3 protein: CSVGRDNKGWGYTF
D gene: TRBD2; clone size: -; V gene: TRBV4-2; J gene: TRBJ2-3; CDR3 DNA: TGTGCCAGCAGCCAAGCGTCAGGACTAGCGGGGGGGCACACAGATACGCAGTATTTT; CDR3 protein: CASSQASGLAGGHTDTQYF
D gene: -; clone size: -; V gene: TRBV6-6; J gene: TRBJ2-1; CDR3 DNA: TGTGCCAGCAGCCCCTTCACTAGCTCCTACAATGAGCAGTTCTTC; CDR3 protein: CASSPFTSSYNEQFF
D gene: -; clone size: -; V gene: TRBV6-5; J gene: TRBJ1-2; CDR3 DNA: TGTGCCAGCAGTTACAACGGGAACTATGGCTACACCTTC; CDR3 protein: CASSYNGNYGYTF
D gene: -; clone size: -; V gene: TRBV7-9; J gene: TRBJ1-2; CDR3 DNA: TGTGCCAGCAGCCTAGCAGCCGGGACGCCCTACTACACCTTC; CDR3 protein: CASSLAAGTPYYTF
D gene: -; clone size: once; V gene: TRBV9; J gene: TRBJ1-2; CDR3 DNA: TGTGCCAGCAGCGTAAACGACGCCCGCTATGGCTACACCTTC; CDR3 protein: CASSVNDARYGYTF
D gene: -; clone size: -; V gene: TRBV7-6; J gene: TRBJ2-5; CDR3 DNA: TGTGCCAGCAGCTTAGTCGACAGTTTCCAAGAGACCCAGTACTTC; CDR3 protein: CASSLVDSFQETQYF
D gene: -; clone size: -; V gene: TRBV5-5; J gene: TRBJ1-5; CDR3 DNA: TGTGCCAGCAGCTTGGTAGAAGGGAATCAGCCCCAGCATTTT; CDR3 protein: CASSLVEGNQPQHF
D gene: TRBD1; clone size: -; V gene: TRBV7-9; J gene: TRBJ1-6; CDR3 DNA: TGTGCCAGCAGCCAGGGGGGGCGGAATTCACCCCTCCACTTT; CDR3 protein: CASSQGGRNSPLHF
D gene: -; clone size: -; V gene: TRBV5-1; J gene: TRBJ1-3; CDR3 DNA: TGCGCCAGCAGCAGGGGACGCGGCTCTGGAAACACCATATATTTT; CDR3 protein: CASSRGRGSGNTIYF
D gene: -; clone size: -; V gene: TRBV19; J gene: TRBJ2-2; CDR3 DNA: TGTGCCAGTAGTATGGTTCAGCGCCCCGGGGAGCTGTTTTTT; CDR3 protein: CASSMVQRPGELFF
D gene: -; clone size: -; V gene: TRBV19; J gene: TRBJ1-5; CDR3 DNA: TGTGCCAGTAGTGTTGACGGGGGAGGTGATCAGCCCCAGCATTTT; CDR3 protein: CASSVDGGGDQPQHF
D gene: -; clone size: -; V gene: TRBV19; J gene: TRBJ1-5; CDR3 DNA: TGTGCCAGTAGTATCGGGCAGGGGCGCTTGGGGGGTCAGCCCCAGCATTTT; CDR3 protein: CASSIGQGRLGGQPQHF
D gene: -; clone size: once; V gene: TRBV19; J gene: TRBJ1-1; CDR3 DNA: TGTGCCAGTAGTTCAGGGTTGGTCGCTTTCTTT; CDR3 protein: CASSSGLVAFF
D gene: -; clone size: -; V gene: TRBV7-9; J gene: TRBJ2-1; CDR3 DNA: TGTGCCAGCAGCTTTGCCAGCGGTTTAAGCTCCTACAATGAGCAGTTCTTC; CDR3 protein: CASSFASGLSSYNEQFF
D gene: TRBD2; clone size: -; V gene: TRBV11-3; J gene: TRBJ2-1; CDR3 DNA: TGTGCCAGCACTCTTTCCCATAGCGGGGGGGATGAGCAGTTCTTC; CDR3 protein: CASTLSHSGGDEQFF